This T cell receptor beta chain was found in a study of cytomegalovirus exposure and HLA in healthy donors. The PCR made use of 60 Vbeta and 13 Jbeta primers. TCRdb's table, derived via immunoSEQ multiplex PCR, lists solely in-frame clones and lacks some. The sample holds about 50,000 clones, 65% to 80% seen once. Deletions cut 10 bases from V and 4 bases from J, with 14 bases between. Germline V lookup: CDR1 MNHEY, CDR2 SVGAGI. This CDR3 region has 12 residues. General study results and limits: Later findings reportedly placed an Asian-associated ancestry cluster below the roughly 730-donor mean for N-insertions.

For this clone: Its antigen is unidentified.

Sequencing used PBMCs. This receptor was taken from a woman aged 50 to 60 in good health and CMV-seronegative. The chain recombines TRBV6-5 with TRBJ2-7; D gene uncertain. CDR3 amino acids: CATMKTGYEQYF. In nucleotides, the CDR3 is TGTGCCACGATGAAGACTGGTTACGAGCAGTACTTC.